The clone carrying this T cell receptor (beta chain) was picked up one time. The data are from a study of cytomegalovirus exposure and HLA in healthy donors. PCR amplification relied on 60 Vbeta primers (plus 13 Jbeta primers). TCRdb's table, derived via immunoSEQ multiplex PCR, lists solely in-frame clones and lacks some. The table records 150,000 to 180,000 clones, 70% to 80% of them present only once. The CDR3 runs 14 residues. With 3 bases clipped from V and 4 bases from J, the junction kept 5 bases outside the gene matches. Germline CDR1 and CDR2: SNHLY and FYNNEI. This TCR was sampled from a man younger than 40 in good health and CMV-seropositive. The rearrangement joins TRBV2 to TRBJ1-2, with 7 bases aligning to TRBD1. The specimen sequenced was PBMCs. This CDR3 is CASSDQGGSYGYTF. In nucleotides, the CDR3 is TGTGCCAGCAGTGACCAGGGGGGCTCCTATGGCTACACCTTC. Looking up the rest from reference TRBV2 and TRBJ1-2 gives the full variable domain: EPEVTQTPSHQVTQMGQEVILRCVPISNHLYFYWYRQILGQKVEFLVSFYNNEISEKSEIFDDQFSVERPDGSNFTLKIRSTKLEDSAMYFCASSDQGGSYGYTFGSGTRLTVV.